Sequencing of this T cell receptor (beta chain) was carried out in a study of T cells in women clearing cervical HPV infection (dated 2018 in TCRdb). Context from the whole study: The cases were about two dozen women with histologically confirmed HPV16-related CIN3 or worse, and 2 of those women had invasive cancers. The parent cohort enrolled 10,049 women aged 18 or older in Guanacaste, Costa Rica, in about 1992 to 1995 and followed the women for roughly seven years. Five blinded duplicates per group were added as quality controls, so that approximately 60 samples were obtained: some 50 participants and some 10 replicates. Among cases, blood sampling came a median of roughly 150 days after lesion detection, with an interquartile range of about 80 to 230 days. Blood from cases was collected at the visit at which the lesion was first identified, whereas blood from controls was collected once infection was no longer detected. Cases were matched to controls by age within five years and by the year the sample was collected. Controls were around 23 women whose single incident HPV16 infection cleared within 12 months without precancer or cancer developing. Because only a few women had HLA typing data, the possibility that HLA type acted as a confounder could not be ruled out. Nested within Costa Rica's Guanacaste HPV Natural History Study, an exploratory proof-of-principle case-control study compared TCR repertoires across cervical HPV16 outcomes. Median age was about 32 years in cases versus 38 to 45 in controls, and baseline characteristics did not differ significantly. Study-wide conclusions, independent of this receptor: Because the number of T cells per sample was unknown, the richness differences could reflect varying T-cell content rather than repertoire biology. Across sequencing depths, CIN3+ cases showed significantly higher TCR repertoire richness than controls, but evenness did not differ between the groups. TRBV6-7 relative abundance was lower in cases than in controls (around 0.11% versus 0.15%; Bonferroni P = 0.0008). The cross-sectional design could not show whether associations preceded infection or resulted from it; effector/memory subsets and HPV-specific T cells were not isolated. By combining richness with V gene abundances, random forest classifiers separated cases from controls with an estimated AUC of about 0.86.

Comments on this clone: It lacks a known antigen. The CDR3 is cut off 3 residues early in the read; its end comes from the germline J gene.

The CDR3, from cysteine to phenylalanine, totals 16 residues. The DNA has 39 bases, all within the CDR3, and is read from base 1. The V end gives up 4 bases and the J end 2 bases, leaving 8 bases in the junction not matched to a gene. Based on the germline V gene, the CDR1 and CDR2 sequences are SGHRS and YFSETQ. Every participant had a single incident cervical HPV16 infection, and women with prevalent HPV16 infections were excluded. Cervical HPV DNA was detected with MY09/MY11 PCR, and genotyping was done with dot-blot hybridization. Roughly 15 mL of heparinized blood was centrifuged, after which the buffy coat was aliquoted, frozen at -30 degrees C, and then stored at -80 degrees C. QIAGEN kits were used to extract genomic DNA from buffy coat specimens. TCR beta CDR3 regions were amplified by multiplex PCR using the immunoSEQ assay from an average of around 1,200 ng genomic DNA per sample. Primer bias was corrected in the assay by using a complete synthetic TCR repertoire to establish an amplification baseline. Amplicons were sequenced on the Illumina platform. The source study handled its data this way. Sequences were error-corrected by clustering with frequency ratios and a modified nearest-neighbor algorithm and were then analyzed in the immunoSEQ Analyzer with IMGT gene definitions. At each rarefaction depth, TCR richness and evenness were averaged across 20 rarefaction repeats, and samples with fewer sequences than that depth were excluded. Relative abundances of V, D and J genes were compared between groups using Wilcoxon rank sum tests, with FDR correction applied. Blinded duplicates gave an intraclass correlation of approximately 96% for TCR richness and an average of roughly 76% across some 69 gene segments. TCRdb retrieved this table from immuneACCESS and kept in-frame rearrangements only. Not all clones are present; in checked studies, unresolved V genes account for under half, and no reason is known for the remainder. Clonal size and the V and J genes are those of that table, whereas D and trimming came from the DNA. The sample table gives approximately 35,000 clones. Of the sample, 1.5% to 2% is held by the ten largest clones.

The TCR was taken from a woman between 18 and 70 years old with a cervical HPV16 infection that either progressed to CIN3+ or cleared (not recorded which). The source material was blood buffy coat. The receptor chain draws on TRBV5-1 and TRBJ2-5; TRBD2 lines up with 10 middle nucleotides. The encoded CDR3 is CASSHGAGGSQETQYF. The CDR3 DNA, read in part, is TGCGCCAGCAGCCACGGAGCGGGGGGGTCACAAGAGACC.